These 29 T cell receptor beta chains share one sample of origin, sequenced in a study of a mutant IDH1 vaccine in newly diagnosed glioma. No cognate antigen is known for these TCRs. Method: immunoSEQ multiplex PCR; TCRdb's copy keeps in-frame clones and lacks some. This sample has tens of thousands of clones, with around 86% found just once. Time point described: week 47, end of study. Every vaccine dose comprised 300 ug of mutant IDH1 20-mer peptide plus topical imiquimod. Here the sequenced sample was PBMCs, taken from a glioma patient whose treatment included an IDH1 peptide vaccine. Receptor source: a woman aged 45 to 65 with glioma.

Comments on this clone: One end of the junction does not line up with germline, which may come from a read error. The chain has TRBV6-5 and TRBJ1-2; D possibly corresponds to TRBD1 (6 bases). Germline V CDR1 and CDR2: MNHEY, SVGAGI. The CDR3 is made up of 12 amino acids. The CDR3 here is CASSYGGRGEHF. For the CDR3, the DNA is TGTGCCAGCAGTTACGGGGGCCGCGGAGAGCACTTC.

The V and J genes are TRBV6-5 and TRBJ1-2; D is uncertain. Germline CDR1 reads MNHEY; CDR2 reads SVGAGI. V lost 4 bases and J lost 4, with 10 bases in between. CDR3 length equals 13 residues. The CDR3 sequence: CASSLEGGYGYTF. The CDR3 bases are TGTGCCAGCAGTTTAGAGGGAGGCTATGGCTACACCTTC.

The rearrangement joins TRBV21-1 to TRBJ2-7; TRBD1, the table's D call, was not compared with the DNA. TRBV21-1 is termed a pseudogene. This CDR3 contains 15 residues. CDR3 protein: CASSPRGRGRYEQYF. The DNA for the CDR3 is TGTGCCAGCAGCCCCAGGGGTCGAGGTCGCTACGAGCAGTACTTC.

This sequence joins TRBV9 and TRBJ2-3; 11 bases align to TRBD2. Losses at the gene ends were 0 bases for V and 5 bases for J; bases not matched to a gene: 5. CDR1 and CDR2 (germline): SGDLS, YYNGEE. This CDR3 contains 16 residues. CDR3 sequence reads: CASSVDEGLAEDTQYF. For the CDR3, the DNA is TGTGCCAGCAGCGTAGACGAGGGACTAGCGGAAGATACGCAGTATTTT. Based on the CDR3 plus reference TRBV9 and TRBJ2-3, the full variable domain is DSGVTQTPKHLITATGQRVTLRCSPRSGDLSVYWYQQSLDQGLQFLIQYYNGEERAKGNILERFSAQQFPDLHSELNLSSLELGDSALYFCASSVDEGLAEDTQYFGPGTRLTVL.

The rearrangement links TRBV30 to TRBJ1-2, with a possible D match to TRBD1 (6 bases). V lost 8 bases and J 0 bases, leaving 19 bases between the germline ends. This CDR3 spans 15 amino acids. CDR1 GTSNPN and CDR2 SVGIG come from the germline V gene (reference sequence). The DNA of the CDR3 is TGTGCCCGGATGATCCGGGGGCGAGCTAACTATGGCTACACCTTC. It yields the protein CARMIRGRANYGYTF.

This chain uses TRBV9 with TRBJ2-7; 7 positions match TRBD1. Looked up from germline, CDR1 is SGDLS and CDR2 is YYNGEE. The CDR3 loop spans 15 amino acids. V lost 0 bases and J lost 3; bases outside the gene matches: 6. The CDR3 sequence: CASSVAPGGDYEQYF. The CDR3 DNA is TGTGCCAGCAGCGTAGCTCCAGGGGGTGACTACGAGCAGTACTTC.

This rearrangement joins TRBV9 to TRBJ1-5, with 8 bases aligning to TRBD1. Per the germline V gene, CDR1 is SGDLS and CDR2 is YYNGEE. The CDR3 consists of 14 residues. The junction had 2 bases not matched to a gene; V was cut back by 0 bases and J by 6 bases. CDR3 residues: CASSVGDRTQPQHF. CDR3 coding DNA: TGTGCCAGCAGCGTAGGGGACAGGACTCAGCCCCAGCATTTT.

The chain links TRBV13 to TRBJ2-2; D gene ambiguous. Germline lookup yields CDR1 PRHDT and CDR2 FYEKMQ (reference sequence). V was clipped by 0 bases and J by 4 bases, with 12 bases between them. There are 16 residues in the CDR3. In DNA form, the CDR3 reads TGTGCCAGCAGCTTAGGGGCAGGTGTAACCACCGGGGAGCTGTTTTTT. Translating it yields CASSLGAGVTTGELFF.

The chain uses TRBV9 and TRBJ1-2; 12 bases agree with TRBD1. The trim removed 4 bases at V and 7 bases at J, leaving 8 bases unmatched. Germline V gene sequence: CDR1 SGDLS, CDR2 YYNGEE. CDR3 length equals 15 residues. CDR3 residues: CASSPGTGGDVGYTF. The CDR3 coding sequence is TGTGCCAGCAGCCCCGGGACAGGGGGCGATGTTGGCTACACCTTC.

The genes are TRBV5-1 and TRBJ1-6; 7 bases fit TRBD1. Per the germline V gene, CDR1 is SGHRS and CDR2 is YFSETQ. The CDR3 loop spans 16 amino acids. Unmatched junction bases numbered 14, after V lost 4 bases and J lost 10 bases. The CDR3: CASSPDRDSSRSPLHF. CDR3 DNA: TGCGCCAGCAGCCCGGACCGGGACAGCAGTCGATCACCCCTCCACTTT.

The rearrangement links TRBV6-5 to TRBJ1-4; D not resolved. The CDR3 totals 14 residues. CDR1 and CDR2 (germline): MNHEY, SVGAGI. V shed 6 bases and J shed 0 bases, with 8 bases lying between them. DNA for the CDR3: TGTGCCAGCAGCGACGGTGCAACTAATGAAAAACTGTTTTTT. This sequence encodes CASSDGATNEKLFF.

V gene TRBV6-6 combines with J gene TRBJ2-7; 8 bases match TRBD1. The CDR3 extends over 14 amino acids. Per germline, CDR1 MNHNY and CDR2 SVGAGI (reference sequence). With V trimmed by 2 bases and J by 6 bases, 6 bases remained unmatched. The chain's CDR3 is CASSYPDRGGEQYF. In nucleotides, the CDR3 is TGTGCCAGCAGTTACCCCGACAGGGGAGGCGAGCAGTACTTC.

The chain is built from TRBV6-5 and TRBJ1-5, with D hard to call. Trimming stripped 7 bases from V and 3 bases from J, with 10 bases between. The CDR3 sequence is 13 residues long. Looked up from germline, CDR1 is MNHEY and CDR2 is SVGAGI. As DNA, the CDR3 is TGTGCCAGCACCCCTCAGCCCAATCAGCCCCAGCATTTT. As protein: CASTPQPNQPQHF.

CDR3 sequence: CASSSAGDDSYGYTF. DNA of the CDR3: TGTGCCAGCAGCTCCGCGGGGGATGATAGCTATGGCTACACCTTC. The chain links TRBV7-9 to TRBJ1-2; D is possibly TRBD1 (5 bases). The V gene lost 4 bases and the J gene lost 4 bases, with 16 bases spanning the gap. The CDR3 has 15 residues. Germline values: CDR1 SEHNR, CDR2 FQNEAQ (reference sequence).

In its sample, this clone was seen a few times. At one of its ends the junction is not consistent with the germline gene, which may arise from a read error. This sequence joins TRBV19 and TRBJ1-1, with D perhaps matching TRBD1 (5 bases). CDR1 is LNHDA and CDR2 is SQIVND in the germline V gene (reference sequence). CDR3 length: 15 amino acids. In DNA form, the CDR3 reads TGTGCCAGTACGAGAAGAGTAGGGGTGAAAACTGAAGCTTTCTTT. This gives the protein CASTRRVGVKTEAFF.

This chain links TRBV14 with TRBJ2-6, with D possibly matching TRBD2 (5 bases). Germline V CDR1 and CDR2: SGHDN, FVKESK. The V end was cut by 8 bases, the J end by 9 bases, with 5 bases between. This CDR3 is built from 10 residues. This CDR3 is CASRGNVLTF. The CDR3 coding sequence is TGTGCCAGCCGGGGCAACGTCCTGACTTTC.

This clone was counted only a few times. The rearrangement uses TRBV10-1 and TRBJ2-7; 7 positions agree with TRBD1. Unmatched junction bases numbered 3, after V lost 0 bases and J lost 1 base. The CDR3 consists of 15 residues. The germline CDR1 and CDR2 sequences are WNHNN and SYGVQD (reference sequence). The CDR3 DNA reads as TGCGCCAGCAGTGAGTCGGACAGGCCTTCCTACGAGCAGTACTTC. This translates into CASSESDRPSYEQYF.

The genes are TRBV25-1 and TRBJ2-7; 7 bases are shared with TRBD1. The junction had 9 bases not matched to a gene; V was cut back by 3 bases and J by 4 bases. The germline V gene encodes CDR1 MGHDK and CDR2 SYGVNS. The CDR3 is 15 residues long. The CDR3 sequence is CASSDPRDRIYEQYF. DNA for the CDR3: TGTGCCAGCAGTGACCCCCGGGACAGAATATACGAGCAGTACTTC.

The genes are TRBV19 and TRBJ1-1, with D perhaps matching TRBD1 (5 bases). The V end lost 8 bases, the J end lost 9 bases, and 16 bases lay between the germline ends. CDR1 is LNHDA and CDR2 is SQIVND in the germline V gene (reference sequence). The CDR3 sequence is 12 residues long. The DNA for the CDR3 is TGTGCCAGTGCACAGGAGAAAACTAAAGCTTTCTTT. The encoded protein is CASAQEKTKAFF.

The chain joins TRBV5-4 to TRBJ1-5; D might be TRBD1 (6 bases). The CDR3 totals 14 residues. Germline lookup yields CDR1 SGHNT and CDR2 YYREEE (reference sequence). V lost 2 bases and J 6 bases, leaving 12 bases between the germline ends. The CDR3 protein is CASSLQGPGQPQHF. For the CDR3, the DNA is TGTGCCAGCAGCTTACAGGGACCTGGTCAGCCCCAGCATTTT.

J is TRBJ2-7 and V is TRBV7-2, with D maybe TRBD1 (5 bases). Germline V gives CDR1 SGHTA, CDR2 FQGNSA. V gave up 5 bases and J gave up 4 bases, with 21 bases separating them. This CDR3 is built from 16 residues. CDR3 loop: CASSPLNRRHSYEQYF. The CDR3, as DNA: TGTGCCAGCAGCCCCTTGAACAGGCGACATTCTTACGAGCAGTACTTC.

The rearrangement joins TRBV5-1 to TRBJ2-3; D is perhaps TRBD1 (5 bases). The germline V gene encodes CDR1 SGHRS and CDR2 YFSETQ. This CDR3 spans 14 amino acids. V lost 4 bases and J 0 bases, leaving 9 bases between the germline ends. CDR3 loop: CASSGATSTDTQYF. As DNA, the CDR3 is TGCGCCAGCAGCGGGGCGACTAGCACAGATACGCAGTATTTT.

The rearrangement links TRBV19 to TRBJ2-3; TRBD2 matches 16 bases. The CDR3 covers 17 residues. Germline V gene lookup returns CDR1 LNHDA and CDR2 SQIVND (reference sequence). V was clipped by 5 bases and J by 9 bases; unmatched bases: 11. The CDR3 is CASSHPGLAGGAKTQYF. The CDR3 nucleotides read TGTGCCAGTAGTCACCCGGGACTAGCGGGGGGGGCGAAGACGCAGTATTTT.

The chain recombines TRBV19 with TRBJ2-5; 15 bases agree with TRBD2. The germline CDR1 and CDR2 sequences are LNHDA and SQIVND (reference sequence). The CDR3 loop spans 17 amino acids. Losses at the gene ends were 3 bases for V and 0 bases for J; bases not matched to a gene: 2. The CDR3 nucleotides read TGTGCCAGTAGTATTGGGACTAGCGGGGGGTACCAAGAGACCCAGTACTTC. Translating gives CASSIGTSGGYQETQYF.

The V and J genes are TRBV5-4 and TRBJ1-4; the match to TRBD1 covers 7 bases. V was clipped by 0 bases and J by 8 bases; unmatched bases: 7. In germline, CDR1 is SGHNT, CDR2 YYREEE (reference sequence). This CDR3 region has 15 residues. CDR3 in amino acids: CASSLGGQRAEKLFF. The CDR3 DNA follows: TGTGCCAGCAGCTTGGGGGGACAGAGAGCGGAAAAACTGTTTTTT.

The chain is built from TRBV27 and TRBJ2-7; D is ambiguous. The ends were cut back, 4 bases at V and 3 bases at J, with 19 bases in the middle. Germline V gene lookup returns CDR1 MNHEY and CDR2 SMNVEV (reference sequence). CDR3 length: 16 amino acids. As DNA, the CDR3 is TGTGCCAGCAGTTATCACAGCCCTCCCCGCGACTACGAGCAGTACTTC. Translation gives CASSYHSPPRDYEQYF.

V is TRBV6-5 and J is TRBJ1-1; D perhaps matches TRBD1 (6 bases). V lost 6 bases, J lost 0 bases, and 14 bases lay in between. This CDR3 spans 15 amino acids. Germline loops: CDR1 MNHEY, CDR2 SVGAGI. CDR3 nucleotide sequence: TGTGCCAGCAGCAACCGGGGGGCCCTGAACACTGAAGCTTTCTTT. Protein product: CASSNRGALNTEAFF.

The CDR3 spells CASSLEGSGRQYF. The CDR3 DNA reads as TGTGCCAGCAGCTTGGAAGGCTCCGGCAGACAGTACTTC. The V call is TRBV5-6, the J call TRBJ2-7; D unclear. The germline V gene has CDR1 SGHDT and CDR2 YYEEEE. V was shortened by 0 bases and J by 10 bases, with 14 bases between the two germline ends. This CDR3 region has 13 residues.

The chain is built from TRBV5-4 and TRBJ1-3; D is undetermined. Germline V CDR1 and CDR2: SGHNT, YYREEE (reference sequence). The CDR3 runs to 15 residues. V was shortened by 0 bases and J by 2 bases, with 9 bases between the two germline ends. CDR3 protein: CASSLGVRAGNTIYF. The CDR3 DNA follows: TGTGCCAGCAGCTTGGGGGTGAGGGCTGGAAACACCATATATTTT. The full variable domain, with the rest looked up from reference TRBV5-4 and TRBJ1-3, is ETGVTQSPTHLIKTRGQQVTLRCSSQSGHNTVSWYQQALGQGPQFIFQYYREEENGRGNFPPRFSGLQFPNYSSELNVNALELDDSALYLCASSLGVRAGNTIYFGEGSWLTVV.